Shown below are 23 T cell receptor beta chains from a single sample sequenced in a study of T cell changes during pregnancy in multiple sclerosis. The table came from immunoSEQ multiplex PCR; TCRdb's copy has only in-frame clones and leaves some out. Found here are roughly 57,000 clones, roughly 90% of them singletons; the top ten hold about 0.6%. The material was CD4+ T cells from peripheral blood mononuclear cells, obtained after pregnancy. Source of these receptors: a female donor with multiple sclerosis, enrolled in a pregnancy study.

V and J are TRBV25-1 and TRBJ1-6, with D possibly matching TRBD1 (6 bases). Germline V gene data show CDR1 as MGHDK and CDR2 as SYGVNS. This CDR3 contains 14 residues. Trimming removed 7 bases from V and 9 bases from J, with 16 bases in between. The CDR3 region is CASNDQGSSSPLHF. In DNA, the CDR3 is TGTGCCAGCAACGATCAGGGGTCAAGTTCACCCCTCCACTTT.

The rearrangement links TRBV18 to TRBJ1-2; D unresolved. The germline CDR1 and CDR2 sequences are KGHSH and LQKENI. Deletions cut 5 bases from V and 0 bases from J, with 13 bases between. CDR3 size: 15 residues. The DNA of the CDR3 is TGTGCCAGCTCAGTAAAGGAGGGAACTAACTATGGCTACACCTTC. It codes for CASSVKEGTNYGYTF.

V is TRBV27 and J is TRBJ2-3; 11 bases fit TRBD2. Trimming cost V 3 bases and J 3 bases; bases outside gene matches: 5. Germline CDR1 is MNHEY and CDR2 is SMNVEV (reference sequence). The CDR3 is made up of 16 amino acids. The CDR3 spells CASSLGLADITDTQYF. The DNA of the CDR3 is TGTGCCAGCAGTTTGGGACTAGCGGATATTACAGATACGCAGTATTTT.

V usage is TRBV11-1 and J usage is TRBJ2-7; D might be TRBD1 (5 bases). V was trimmed by 5 bases and J by 4 bases, leaving 15 bases between them. Germline values: CDR1 SGHAT, CDR2 FQDESV (reference sequence). This CDR3 is 14 amino acids long. CDR3 loop: CASSKSGYRYEQYF. The CDR3 DNA is TGTGCCAGCAGCAAATCAGGGTATCGGTACGAGCAGTACTTC.

This chain uses TRBV27 with TRBJ2-1, with 8 bases fitting TRBD2. V shed 3 bases and J 2 bases; nucleotides not matched to a gene: 9. The CDR3 consists of 17 residues. Germline lookup yields CDR1 MNHEY and CDR2 SMNVEV (reference sequence). CDR3 protein: CASSFGKGLAPYNEQFF. The CDR3 bases are TGTGCCAGCAGTTTTGGTAAAGGACTAGCCCCCTACAATGAGCAGTTCTTC.

This chain links TRBV6-4 with TRBJ1-1; 7 positions agree with TRBD1. The CDR3 covers 14 residues. The V gene end was trimmed by 7 bases and the J gene end by 9 bases; junction bases not matched to a gene: 14. Germline lookup yields CDR1 MRHNA and CDR2 SNTAGT. The CDR3 loop is CASTLGDRALQAFF. CDR3 bases: TGTGCCAGCACGTTAGGGGACAGAGCTCTTCAAGCTTTCTTT.

The chain recombines TRBV5-6 with TRBJ1-1; possibly TRBD1 for D (6 bases). The CDR3 runs 15 residues. V lost 4 bases, J lost 3 bases, and 16 bases lay in between. The germline V gene has CDR1 SGHDT and CDR2 YYEEEE. This chain's CDR3 is CASSPRTVRDTEAFF. CDR3 nucleotide sequence: TGTGCCAGCAGCCCACGGACAGTTCGGGACACTGAAGCTTTCTTT.

The V call is TRBV5-6, the J call TRBJ2-7; no definite D call. With 4 bases removed from V and 3 bases from J, the gap between germline ends came to 8 bases. CDR1 is SGHDT and CDR2 is YYEEEE in the germline V gene. The CDR3 loop spans 12 amino acids. The CDR3 protein is CASSKTGYEQYF. CDR3 DNA sequence: TGTGCCAGCAGCAAAACGGGCTACGAGCAGTACTTC.

The V gene is TRBV11-2, the J gene TRBJ2-3; possible D gene TRBD1, 6 bases. V was pared by 0 bases and J by 4 bases, with 8 bases between. This CDR3 is built from 14 residues. The germline CDR1 and CDR2 sequences are SGHAT and FQNNGV. The CDR3 reads CASSLDRGPDTQYF. The CDR3 DNA reads as TGTGCCAGCAGCTTAGACAGGGGACCAGATACGCAGTATTTT.

This chain joins TRBV6-4 and TRBJ2-2; 9 nucleotides agree with TRBD2. This CDR3 spans 14 amino acids. Germline V gene sequence: CDR1 MRHNA, CDR2 SNTAGT. V dropped 9 bases and J dropped 4; count of bases not matched to a gene: 6. The CDR3: CASGAGGLTGELFF. The CDR3 DNA reads TGTGCCAGTGGAGCGGGGGGCCTCACCGGGGAGCTGTTTTTT.

The CDR3 DNA sequence: TGTGCCAGCAGCTTAGGGGGAGTTAACGCTGAAGCTTTCTTT. As protein: CASSLGGVNAEAFF. The chain uses TRBV7-2 and TRBJ1-1; D is unresolved. This CDR3 comprises 14 residues. Looked up from germline, CDR1 is SGHTA and CDR2 is FQGNSA. Trimming stripped 1 base from V and 6 bases from J, with 12 bases between.

This clone was picked up one time. V usage is TRBV18 and J usage is TRBJ2-1; 10 bases align to TRBD2. This CDR3 region has 18 residues. Trimming removed 2 bases from V and 2 bases from J; junction bases left unmatched: 9. CDR1 is KGHSH, CDR2 LQKENI, per germline. The CDR3 here is CASSPGASGGATYNEQFF. The CDR3 DNA reads TGTGCCAGCTCACCAGGGGCCAGCGGGGGGGCCACCTACAATGAGCAGTTCTTC.

The rearrangement joins TRBV6-6 to TRBJ2-3; 13 bases agree with TRBD2. Looked up from germline, CDR1 is MNHNY and CDR2 is SVGAGI (reference sequence). The CDR3 has 15 amino acids. V lost 5 bases to trimming and J lost 4 bases; unmatched junction nucleotides: 3. The CDR3 sequence: CASSVGLAGADTQYF. The CDR3 DNA reads TGTGCCAGCAGTGTCGGACTAGCGGGAGCAGATACGCAGTATTTT.

This rearrangement joins TRBV5-1 to TRBJ1-3; D possibly corresponds to TRBD1 (6 bases). Trimming removed 0 bases from V and 5 bases from J, with 9 bases in between. Germline CDR1 and CDR2: SGHRS and YFSETQ. CDR3 size: 14 residues. In DNA form, the CDR3 reads TGCGCCAGCAGCTTGGAGGGGACACGAAACACCATATATTTT. Its protein is CASSLEGTRNTIYF. Combining the CDR3 with reference TRBV5-1 and TRBJ1-3 gives the whole variable domain KAGVTQTPRYLIKTRGQQVTLSCSPISGHRSVSWYQQTPGQGLQFLFEYFSETQRNKGNFPGRFSGRQFSNSRSEMNVSTLELGDSALYLCASSLEGTRNTIYFGEGSWLTVV.

The J gene is TRBJ1-5, the V gene TRBV11-2; the D gene is possibly TRBD1 (5 bases). The V and J ends lost 1 base and 9 bases respectively, with 13 bases between them. Germline V gives CDR1 SGHAT, CDR2 FQNNGV. The CDR3 spans 14 residues. The CDR3 DNA follows: TGTGCCAGCAGCTTAGGACAGTATTTTTGGCCCCAGCATTTT. Its protein is CASSLGQYFWPQHF. Drawing the rest from reference TRBV11-2 and TRBJ1-5, the complete variable domain is EAGVAQSPRYKIIEKRQSVAFWCNPISGHATLYWYQQILGQGPKLLIQFQNNGVVDDSQLPKDRFSAERLKGVDSTLKIQPAKLEDSAVYLCASSLGQYFWPQHFGDGTRLSIL.

The chain carries TRBV9 and TRBJ2-7, with a tentative D call TRBD2 (5 bases). Trimming stripped 3 bases from V and 2 bases from J, with 12 bases between. CDR1 and CDR2 from the germline V gene are SGDLS and YYNGEE. The CDR3 runs 14 residues. CDR3 nucleotides: TGTGCCAGCAGCGCGAGGACTCTTCCCTACGAGCAGTACTTC. It is translated as CASSARTLPYEQYF.

The rearrangement links TRBV4-2 to TRBJ1-2, with TRBD1 identical over 12 bases. Looked up from germline, CDR1 is LGHNA and CDR2 is YNFKEQ. This CDR3 region has 17 residues. With 0 bases clipped from V and 6 bases from J, the junction kept 8 bases outside the gene matches. CDR3 in DNA: TGTGCCAGCAGCCAAGATCGAGGGGACAGGGGGCACCATGGCTACACCTTC. Amino acid sequence: CASSQDRGDRGHHGYTF.

About this clone itself: An end of the junction does not agree with germline; a read error may underlie this. The chain uses TRBV7-7 and TRBJ2-2, with D unresolved. Germline V gene sequence: CDR1 SSHAT, CDR2 FNYEAQ (reference sequence). The CDR3 spans 14 residues. The CDR3 sequence: CASSFQGPGGELFF. CDR3 nucleotides: TGTGCTAGCAGCTTTCAAGGTCCCGGGGGGGAGCTGTTTTTT.

The CDR3 spells CAWRGRGGSYEQYF. The DNA for the CDR3 is TGTGCCTGGAGGGGACGAGGGGGTTCCTACGAGCAGTACTTC. The chain links TRBV30 to TRBJ2-7, with D possibly TRBD1 on 6 matching bases. The germline V gene encodes CDR1 GTSNPN and CDR2 SVGIG (reference sequence). The length of the CDR3 is 14 residues. V lost 3 bases to trimming and J lost 1 base, with 13 bases between them.

The rearrangement links TRBV27 to TRBJ1-6; no clear D gene. The V end was cut by 0 bases, the J end by 11 bases, with 8 bases between. Germline assignment: CDR1 MNHEY and CDR2 SMNVEV (reference sequence). This CDR3 region has 13 residues. The CDR3 region is CASSLSPSTPLHF. In nucleotides, the CDR3 is TGTGCCAGCAGTTTATCCCCGTCTACACCCCTCCACTTT.

The genes are TRBV27 and TRBJ1-2; 7 positions match TRBD1. The trim removed 6 bases at V and 1 base at J, leaving 11 bases unmatched. The CDR3 has 16 amino acids. CDR1 and CDR2 (germline): MNHEY, SMNVEV (reference sequence). CDR3 protein: CASSPGKGGINYGYTF. The CDR3 DNA follows: TGTGCCAGCAGCCCAGGGAAAGGGGGCATTAACTATGGCTACACCTTC.

This sequence joins TRBV5-5 and TRBJ1-4; 10 nucleotides align to TRBD1. The germline CDR1 and CDR2 sequences are SGHKS and YYEKEE (reference sequence). V lost 4 bases to trimming and J lost 8 bases; unmatched junction nucleotides: 8. The CDR3 totals 15 residues. The CDR3 is CASSDLRGQGEKLFF. DNA of the CDR3: TGTGCCAGCAGCGATCTTCGGGGACAGGGGGAAAAACTGTTTTTT.

This chain links TRBV7-2 with TRBJ1-4; weak D call: TRBD1 (5 bases). Trimming removed 5 bases at V and 7 bases at J, with 14 bases between. The germline V gene has CDR1 SGHTA and CDR2 FQGNSA. There are 14 residues in the CDR3. DNA of the CDR3: TGTGCCAGCAGCCCGGGGGTCCGCGGTGAAAAACTGTTTTTT. This gives the protein CASSPGVRGEKLFF.